Below are 17 T cell receptor beta chains sequenced from a single sample in a study of blood T cell repertoires in COVID-19. Assay: immunoSEQ multiplex PCR; the TCRdb copy retains only in-frame clones and omits some. The data contain 250,000 to 300,000 clones, about 76% of them seen just once; the ten biggest clones take up about 3.2%. The material sequenced was peripheral blood. These receptors were taken from a woman in her sixties with active or convalescent COVID-19.

V usage is TRBV7-8 and J usage is TRBJ1-2, with 8 bases lining up with TRBD1. V dropped 0 bases and J dropped 4; count of bases not matched to a gene: 7. Germline CDR1 reads SGHVS; CDR2 reads FQNEAQ. This CDR3 is built from 16 residues. The CDR3 is CASSLAVQGVGYGYTF. For the CDR3, the DNA is TGTGCCAGCAGCTTAGCGGTACAGGGGGTGGGCTATGGCTACACCTTC.

This chain connects TRBV11-2 to TRBJ1-1, with D possibly TRBD1 on 6 matching bases. This CDR3 is built from 14 residues. Germline CDR1 is SGHAT and CDR2 is FQNNGV. Between the trimmed V and J ends, which lost 0 bases and 3 bases, there was a span of 8 bases. CDR3 DNA sequence: TGTGCCAGCAGCTTAGAGGCAGGGGACACTGAAGCTTTCTTT. This translates into CASSLEAGDTEAFF.

The V gene is TRBV3-1 (or the pseudogene TRBV3-2), the J gene TRBJ1-1; D not certain. The CDR3 loop spans 15 amino acids. Trimming cost V 4 bases and J 0 bases, with 12 bases left between them. Germline CDR1 reads LGHDT; CDR2 reads YNNKEL (reference sequence). CDR3 amino acids: CASSPRGDLNTEAFF. The CDR3, as DNA: TGTGCCAGCAGCCCCCGGGGAGATTTGAACACTGAAGCTTTCTTT.

This rearrangement joins TRBV7-7 to TRBJ2-5, with 10 nucleotides matching TRBD2. Unmatched junction bases numbered 7, after V lost 1 base and J lost 5 bases. Germline CDR1 is SSHAT and CDR2 is FNYEAQ (reference sequence). The CDR3 is made up of 16 amino acids. The CDR3 DNA sequence: TGTGCCAGCAGCTTAGATGTAGCGGGGGGACGGGAGACCCAGTACTTC. Amino acid sequence: CASSLDVAGGRETQYF.

This sequence joins TRBV15 and TRBJ2-7; 8 positions agree with TRBD1. CDR1 and CDR2 from the germline V gene are LNHNV and YYDKDF (reference sequence). J gave up 5 bases and V 1 base, and 10 bases lay outside the gene matches. This CDR3 is 16 amino acids long. The chain's CDR3 is CATSRVVAGGGNEQYF. The CDR3 bases are TGTGCCACCAGCAGAGTTGTGGCAGGGGGCGGGAACGAGCAGTACTTC. Combining the CDR3 with reference TRBV15 and TRBJ2-7 gives the whole variable domain DAMVIQNPRYQVTQFGKPVTLSCSQTLNHNVMYWYQQKSSQAPKLLFHYYDKDFNNEADTPDNFQSRRPNTSFCFLDIRSPGLGDTAMYLCATSRVVAGGGNEQYFGPGTRLTVT.

The gene calls are TRBV7-2 and TRBJ1-5; 8 nucleotides align to TRBD1. Germline V gene data show CDR1 as SGHTA and CDR2 as FQGNSA. Trimming removed 5 bases from V and 1 base from J; junction bases left unmatched: 7. The CDR3 is 16 amino acids. The CDR3, as DNA: TGTGCCAGCAGCACAATGACAGGGGTGAGCAATCAGCCCCAGCATTTT. It codes for CASSTMTGVSNQPQHF.

V is TRBV30 and J is TRBJ2-3; D perhaps matches TRBD1 (6 bases). V dropped 0 bases and J dropped 2 bases, with 15 bases sitting between them. The V gene's germline CDR1 is GTSNPN and CDR2 SVGIG (reference sequence). The CDR3 is 16 amino acids. The CDR3 spells CAWSVNRVPLTDTQYF. CDR3 bases: TGTGCCTGGAGTGTAAACAGGGTTCCCCTCACAGATACGCAGTATTTT.

The V call is TRBV11-2, the J call TRBJ1-6; 9 bases map to TRBD1. The germline V gene has CDR1 SGHAT and CDR2 FQNNGV. Unmatched junction bases numbered 9, after V lost 4 bases and J lost 14 bases. The CDR3 consists of 14 residues. Here the CDR3 DNA reads TGTGCCAGCAGCTCACAGGGGGCGATGGTATCCCTCCACTTT. This encodes CASSSQGAMVSLHF.

The V call is TRBV12-5, the J call TRBJ1-1, with a weak D call TRBD1 (5 bases). Germline V gives CDR1 LGHNT, CDR2 FRNRAP. The CDR3 covers 15 residues. V was trimmed by 1 base and J by 2 bases, leaving 11 bases between them. CDR3 amino acids: CASGLALQGNTEAFF. CDR3 nucleotides: TGTGCTAGTGGTTTGGCTCTTCAGGGAAACACTGAAGCTTTCTTT.

The V and J genes are TRBV6-1 and TRBJ2-2, with D maybe TRBD1 (5 bases). Germline CDR1 reads MNHNS; CDR2 reads SASEGT. Deletions cut 6 bases from V and 4 bases from J, with 21 bases between. This CDR3 spans 17 amino acids. The CDR3 DNA is TGTGCCAGCAGCGAACACGGCCAGGGAAGGGGCACCGGGGAGCTGTTTTTT. It yields the protein CASSEHGQGRGTGELFF.

The chain employs TRBV19 and TRBJ1-2, with 7 nucleotides matching TRBD1. The germline V gene has CDR1 LNHDA and CDR2 SQIVND (reference sequence). The V gene end was trimmed by 7 bases and the J gene end by 4 bases; junction bases not matched to a gene: 15. This CDR3 is built from 16 residues. In DNA form, the CDR3 reads TGTGCCAGTATGGGTCCCGACCGGGACAGCGCCTATGGCTACACCTTC. Translating gives CASMGPDRDSAYGYTF. Together with reference TRBV19 and TRBJ1-2, the CDR3 gives the full variable domain: DGGITQSPKYLFRKEGQNVTLSCEQNLNHDAMYWYRQDPGQGLRLIYYSQIVNDFQKGDIAEGYSVSREKKESFPLTVTSAQKNPTAFYLCASMGPDRDSAYGYTFGSGTRLTVV.

This clone has just one count. J is TRBJ2-1 and V is TRBV9, with D unresolved. Germline V lookup: CDR1 SGDLS, CDR2 YYNGEE. The CDR3 runs 15 residues. The V and J ends lost 0 bases and 6 bases respectively, with 13 bases between them. The CDR3 nucleotides read TGTGCCAGCAGCGTAGATATTCGGGTTGGCAATGAGCAGTTCTTC. Amino acids: CASSVDIRVGNEQFF.

The chain combines TRBV7-2 with TRBJ2-5; 7 positions agree with TRBD1. CDR1 is SGHTA and CDR2 is FQGNSA in the germline V gene. Trimming cost V 3 bases and J 4 bases; bases outside gene matches: 11. This CDR3 comprises 16 residues. The CDR3 loop reads CASSLPRTGWRETQYF. Written as DNA, the CDR3 is TGTGCCAGCAGCTTGCCGAGGACAGGATGGCGAGAGACCCAGTACTTC.

This chain connects TRBV11-3 to TRBJ1-2; D is ambiguous. The germline gives CDR1 SGHNT, CDR2 YENEEA. The CDR3 is 15 amino acids. V was cut by 6 bases and J by 4 bases, with 18 bases left in between. The CDR3 DNA reads as TGTGCCAGCAGGGCTTATCGGGATGTCGGCTATGGCTACACCTTC. Amino acids: CASRAYRDVGYGYTF.

The CDR3 bases are TGTGCCAGCAGTTTTAAGGGGTCTCGGGATGAGCAGTTCTTC. Translating it yields CASSFKGSRDEQFF. The genes are TRBV28 and TRBJ2-1; tentatively, D is TRBD1 (5 bases). CDR1 is MDHEN and CDR2 is SYDVKM in the germline V gene. This CDR3 has 14 amino acids. V dropped 3 bases and J dropped 8 bases, with 14 bases sitting between them.

V is TRBV19 and J is TRBJ2-7; TRBD1 agrees at 7 bases. With 1 base clipped from V and 1 base from J, the junction kept 1 base outside the gene matches. The CDR3 has 14 residues. CDR1 and CDR2 (germline): LNHDA, SQIVND (reference sequence). In nucleotides, the CDR3 is TGTGCCAGTAGTATAGTACAGGGGTCCTACGAGCAGTACTTC. Protein: CASSIVQGSYEQYF. Full variable domain (remainder filled in from reference TRBV19 and TRBJ2-7): DGGITQSPKYLFRKEGQNVTLSCEQNLNHDAMYWYRQDPGQGLRLIYYSQIVNDFQKGDIAEGYSVSREKKESFPLTVTSAQKNPTAFYLCASSIVQGSYEQYFGPGTRLTVT.

The rearrangement uses TRBV24-1 and TRBJ1-2, with D unclear. The CDR3 is 14 amino acids. In germline, CDR1 is KGHDR, CDR2 SFDVKD. V was trimmed by 4 bases and J by 1 base, leaving 9 bases between them. The CDR3 here is CATSEAGVNYGYTF. The CDR3 region has the DNA TGTGCCACCAGTGAAGCTGGAGTTAACTATGGCTACACCTTC.